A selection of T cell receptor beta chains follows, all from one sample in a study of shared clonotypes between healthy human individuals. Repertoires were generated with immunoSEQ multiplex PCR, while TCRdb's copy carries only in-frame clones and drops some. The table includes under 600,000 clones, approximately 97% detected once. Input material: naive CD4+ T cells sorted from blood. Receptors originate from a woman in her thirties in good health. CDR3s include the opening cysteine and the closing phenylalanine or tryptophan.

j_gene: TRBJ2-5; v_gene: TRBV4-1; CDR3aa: CASSQEGRGPKTQYF
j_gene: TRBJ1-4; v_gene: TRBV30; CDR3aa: CAWENRVEDEKLFF
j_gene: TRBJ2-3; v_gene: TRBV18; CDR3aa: CASSPNSGRATDTQYF
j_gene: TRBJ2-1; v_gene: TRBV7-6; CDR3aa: CASSAQGASNLNEQFF
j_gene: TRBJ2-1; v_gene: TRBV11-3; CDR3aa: CASSQGHSNEQFF
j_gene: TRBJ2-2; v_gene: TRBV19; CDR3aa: CASSWAINVGELFF
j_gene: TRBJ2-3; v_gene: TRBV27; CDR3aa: CASSLSSSTDTQYF
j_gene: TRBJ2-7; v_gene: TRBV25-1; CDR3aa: CASSESLGGETVQYF
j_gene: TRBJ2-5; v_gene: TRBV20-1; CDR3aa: CSAEERETQYF
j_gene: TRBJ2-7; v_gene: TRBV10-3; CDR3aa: CATRGGPLDSYEQYF
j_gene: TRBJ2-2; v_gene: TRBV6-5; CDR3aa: CASSYADSAGELFF
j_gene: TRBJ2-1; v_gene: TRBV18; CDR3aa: CASSPGERDEQFF
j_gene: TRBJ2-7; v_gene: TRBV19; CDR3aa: CASSSSGTGVVEQYF
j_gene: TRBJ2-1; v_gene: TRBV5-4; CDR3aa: CASSLKAGVIYEQFF
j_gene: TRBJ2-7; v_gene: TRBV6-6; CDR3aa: CASRRTGQFRSYEQYF
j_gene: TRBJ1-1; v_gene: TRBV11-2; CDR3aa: CASSLDRDTEAFF
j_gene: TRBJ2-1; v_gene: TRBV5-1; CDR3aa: CASSFSGSFFGNEQFF
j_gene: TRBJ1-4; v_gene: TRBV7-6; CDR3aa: CASSLASGVGEKLFF
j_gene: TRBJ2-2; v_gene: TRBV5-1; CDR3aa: CASSWTSGYNTGELFF
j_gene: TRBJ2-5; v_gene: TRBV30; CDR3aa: CAWNGWTGGINGQETQYF
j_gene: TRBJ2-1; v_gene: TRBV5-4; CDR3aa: CASSLSVDEQFF
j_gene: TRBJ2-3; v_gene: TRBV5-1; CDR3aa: CASSLAPGGDTQYF
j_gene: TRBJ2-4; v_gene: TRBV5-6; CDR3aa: CASSSIDRVLAKNIQYF
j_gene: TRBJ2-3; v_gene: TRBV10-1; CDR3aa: CASSGGIQGDTQYF
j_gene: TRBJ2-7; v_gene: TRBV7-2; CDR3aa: CASSLGLAGGGQYF
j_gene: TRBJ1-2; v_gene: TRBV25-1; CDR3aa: CASSVGNYGYTF
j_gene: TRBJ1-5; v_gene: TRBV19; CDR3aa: CASSTEGRQPQHF
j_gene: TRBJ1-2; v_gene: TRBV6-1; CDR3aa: CASRPQGLGYTF
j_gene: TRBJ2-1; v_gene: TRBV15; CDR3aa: CATSRKLAGDFNEQFF
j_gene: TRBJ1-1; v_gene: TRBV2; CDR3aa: CASITPVNVNTEAFF
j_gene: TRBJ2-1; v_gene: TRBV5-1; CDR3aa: CASSLQAGAYNEQFF
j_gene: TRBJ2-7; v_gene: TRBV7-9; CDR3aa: CASSLMGQAINPEQYF
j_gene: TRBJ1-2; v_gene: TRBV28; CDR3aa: CASSTDTPGHGYTF
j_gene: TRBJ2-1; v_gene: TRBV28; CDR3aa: CASWTSGRNEQFF
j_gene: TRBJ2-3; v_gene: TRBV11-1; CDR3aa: CASSPGTASGDTQYF
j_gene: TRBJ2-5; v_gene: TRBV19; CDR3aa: CASKTGGADQETQYF
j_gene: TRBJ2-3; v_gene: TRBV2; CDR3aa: CASSDTGLSTDTQYF
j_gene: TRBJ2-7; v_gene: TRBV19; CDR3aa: CASSPDRVNYEQYF
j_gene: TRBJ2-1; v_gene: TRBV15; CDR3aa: CATSGSTSGSNEQFF
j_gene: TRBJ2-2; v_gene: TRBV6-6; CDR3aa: CASSYSRGDTGELFF
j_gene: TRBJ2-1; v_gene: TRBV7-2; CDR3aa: CASSRLAFRQFF
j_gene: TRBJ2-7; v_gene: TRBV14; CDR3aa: CASSPGKRRGRPYEQYF
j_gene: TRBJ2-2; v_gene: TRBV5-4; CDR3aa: CASRFGLAGATGELFF
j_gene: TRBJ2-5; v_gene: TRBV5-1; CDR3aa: CASSLGGGRAGETQYF
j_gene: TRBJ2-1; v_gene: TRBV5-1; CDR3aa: CASSLFSAGSYNEQFF
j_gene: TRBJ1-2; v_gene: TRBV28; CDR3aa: CASSFRKLQGTLNRGYTF
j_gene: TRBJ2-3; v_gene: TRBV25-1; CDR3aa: CASSGSSGTDTQYF
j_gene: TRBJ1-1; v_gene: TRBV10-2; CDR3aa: CASVRTGMNTEAFF